These 23 T cell receptor beta chains originate from one sample sequenced in a study of blood T cell repertoires in COVID-19. Libraries were prepared by immunoSEQ multiplex PCR; TCRdb keeps only in-frame clonotypes and omits some of them. The sample shows approximately 300,000 clones, more than 80% of them seen only once. The sample consisted of peripheral blood. These receptors were collected from a woman in her forties or fifties with COVID-19, enrolled during active disease.

The chain joins TRBV1 to TRBJ1-6. TRBV1 has pseudogene status. The CDR3 consists of 16 residues. This CDR3 reads CTSSQDEASYNSPLHF. Here the CDR3 DNA reads TGCACCAGCAGCCAAGACGAGGCCTCCTATAATTCACCCCTCCACTTT.

The gene calls are TRBV18 and TRBJ1-4, with no clear D. The CDR3 spans 15 residues. V lost 0 bases to trimming and J lost 7 bases, with 12 bases between them. The germline gives CDR1 KGHSH, CDR2 LQKENI. CDR3 coding DNA: TGTGCCAGCTCACCACCGGAGGGCGACGGTGAAAAACTGTTTTTT. Protein sequence: CASSPPEGDGEKLFF.

This CDR3 reads CASSQGTVRSQPQHF. CDR3 DNA: TGTGCCAGCAGCCAGGGAACAGTGAGGTCGCAGCCCCAGCATTTT. The chain combines TRBV11-2 with TRBJ1-5; D is possibly TRBD1 (5 bases). The CDR3 has 15 residues. CDR1 and CDR2 (germline): SGHAT, FQNNGV. V was trimmed by 5 bases and J by 7 bases, leaving 18 bases between them.

The rearrangement uses TRBV10-2 and TRBJ1-2; weak D call: TRBD1 (5 bases). From germline, CDR1 is WSHSY and CDR2 SAAADI. V was shortened by 2 bases and J by 6 bases, with 10 bases between the two germline ends. The CDR3 contains 13 residues. The CDR3 here is CASSEVAGDGYTF. CDR3 in DNA: TGCGCCAGCAGTGAGGTGGCGGGGGATGGCTACACCTTC.

The rearrangement uses TRBV6-5 and TRBJ1-6; a possible D gene is TRBD1 (5 bases). The CDR3 has 14 residues. V gave up 7 bases and J gave up 7 bases, with 14 bases separating them. The germline CDR1 and CDR2 sequences are MNHEY and SVGAGI. CDR3 loop: CASTSGRLNSPLHF. CDR3 DNA: TGTGCCAGCACCTCAGGGCGTTTGAATTCACCCCTCCACTTT.

As DNA, the CDR3 is TGTGCCAGCTCACTGAGAGCCCAGGACACCATATATTTT. Amino acids: CASSLRAQDTIYF. The chain joins TRBV18 to TRBJ1-3; D ambiguous. Trimming shortened V by 4 bases and J by 8 bases, and 12 bases separated the two germline ends. Per germline, CDR1 KGHSH and CDR2 LQKENI. This CDR3 has 13 amino acids.

The chain combines TRBV12-3 or TRBV12-4 with TRBJ2-3, with 11 bases lining up with TRBD2. The V segment lost 2 bases and the J segment 15 bases; nucleotides outside the gene matches: 4. The CDR3 has 12 amino acids. The CDR3 DNA follows: TGTGCCAGCAGTTTATATAGCGGGAGGGCATATTTT. Amino acid sequence: CASSLYSGRAYF.

The chain carries TRBV3-1 (or the pseudogene TRBV3-2) and TRBJ1-1; TRBD1 is a possible D gene (5 bases). This CDR3 is 14 amino acids long. Germline CDR1 and CDR2: LGHDT and YNNKEL (reference sequence). Trimming removed 2 bases at V and 1 base at J, with 8 bases between. The CDR3 region is CASSQWRGNTEAFF. DNA for the CDR3: TGTGCCAGCAGCCAATGGAGGGGGAACACTGAAGCTTTCTTT.

This clone showed up just a few times. The chain is built from TRBV30 and TRBJ2-7, with 7 bases lining up with TRBD2. CDR1 is GTSNPN and CDR2 is SVGIG in the germline V gene (reference sequence). The CDR3 sequence is 15 residues long. Unmatched junction bases numbered 9, after V lost 2 bases and J lost 2 bases. In nucleotides, the CDR3 is TGTGCCTGGAGTCCCCGGGCTAGCGGACCCTACGAGCAGTACTTC. Residues: CAWSPRASGPYEQYF.

Here the CDR3 DNA reads TGTGCCAGCACCCAGGGGACAGGTATCCACGAGCAGTACTTC. It codes for CASTQGTGIHEQYF. The chain uses TRBV6-6 and TRBJ2-7, with TRBD1 matching 8 bases. CDR3 length equals 14 residues. Losses at the gene ends were 7 bases for V and 5 bases for J; bases not matched to a gene: 10. Germline CDR1 reads MNHNY; CDR2 reads SVGAGI (reference sequence).

This sequence joins TRBV18 and TRBJ2-2; D remains unclear. CDR1 and CDR2 (germline): KGHSH, LQKENI. This CDR3 has 13 amino acids. Trimming took 8 bases from V and 4 from J, leaving 11 bases between them. This CDR3 is CASRDRVTGELFF. The CDR3 DNA is TGTGCCAGCCGAGATCGGGTCACCGGGGAGCTGTTTTTT. Supplemented by reference TRBV18 and TRBJ2-2, the full variable domain reads NAGVMQNPRHLVRRRGQEARLRCSPMKGHSHVYWYRQLPEEGLKFMVYLQKENIIDESGMPKERFSAEFPKEGPSILRIQQVVRGDSAAYFCASRDRVTGELFFGEGSRLTVL.

The chain carries TRBV6-5 and TRBJ2-7, with D maybe TRBD1 (7 bases). Germline CDR1 is MNHEY and CDR2 is SVGAGI. V lost 6 bases, J lost 0 bases, and 12 bases lay in between. The CDR3 covers 14 residues. The chain's CDR3 is CASRAGGSSYEQYF. The CDR3 nucleotides are TGTGCCAGCAGAGCAGGGGGGAGCTCCTACGAGCAGTACTTC.

The rearrangement uses TRBV9 and TRBJ1-6, with a tentative D call TRBD1 (6 bases). The CDR3 consists of 15 residues. The V gene's germline CDR1 is SGDLS and CDR2 YYNGEE. V was cut by 3 bases and J by 6 bases, with 13 bases left in between. For the CDR3, the DNA is TGTGCCAGCAGCGCTAGGTCAGGGGTTAATTCACCCCTCCACTTT. It specifies CASSARSGVNSPLHF.

The V gene is TRBV21-1, the J gene TRBJ2-7; the DNA was not used to check the table's D call, TRBD2. TRBV21-1 is marked as a pseudogene. The CDR3 contains 15 residues. The CDR3 protein is CASSKGQLAVDEQYF. CDR3 in DNA: TGTGCCAGCAGCAAAGGCCAGCTGGCGGTCGACGAGCAGTACTTC.

This clone was detected only once. The chain combines TRBV5-1 with TRBJ2-1; TRBD1 aligns across 8 bases. The CDR3 consists of 16 residues. The germline V gene has CDR1 SGHRS and CDR2 YFSETQ. The V and J ends lost 0 bases and 7 bases, in that order; junction bases with no gene match: 9. The CDR3: CASSLVRTGLENEQFF. CDR3 in DNA: TGCGCCAGCAGCTTGGTTCGGACAGGGCTTGAGAATGAGCAGTTCTTC.

This chain joins TRBV5-1 and TRBJ2-3; the D gene is possibly TRBD2 (5 bases). CDR3 size: 16 residues. In germline, CDR1 is SGHRS, CDR2 YFSETQ. V gave up 1 base and J gave up 0 bases, with 12 bases separating them. The CDR3 DNA is TGCGCCAGCAGCTTGTGGGGAGTCGGGAGCACAGATACGCAGTATTTT. Translated, it gives CASSLWGVGSTDTQYF.

V and J are TRBV5-1 and TRBJ1-1, with unresolved D. The CDR3 loop spans 14 amino acids. With 4 bases removed from V and 1 base from J, the gap between germline ends came to 11 bases. CDR1 SGHRS and CDR2 YFSETQ come from the germline V gene. CDR3 in DNA: TGCGCCAGCAGCCCTGGACGGGGGAACACTGAAGCTTTCTTT. Its protein product is CASSPGRGNTEAFF.

The V and J genes are TRBV3-1 (or the pseudogene TRBV3-2) and TRBJ2-7; D is ambiguous. CDR1 and CDR2 (germline): LGHDT, YNNKEL (reference sequence). Trimming pared 4 bases from V and 5 bases from J, leaving 12 bases between. CDR3 size: 13 residues. The DNA of the CDR3 is TGTGCCAGCAGCCTAGCCAAGAGCGACGAGCAGTACTTC. Translation: CASSLAKSDEQYF.

The chain employs TRBV7-2 and TRBJ2-1; TRBD2 aligns across 9 bases. Germline CDR1 reads SGHTA; CDR2 reads FQGNSA. The J segment lost 14 bases and the V segment lost 3 bases, leaving 5 bases of the junction unmatched. CDR3 length: 12 amino acids. This CDR3 reads CASSFVGLAEFF. The CDR3 DNA sequence: TGTGCCAGCAGCTTTGTGGGACTAGCAGAGTTCTTC.

The rearrangement uses TRBV5-6 and TRBJ2-1, with 8 nucleotides matching TRBD1. V lost 3 bases, J lost 9 bases, and 2 bases stayed unmatched. From germline, CDR1 is SGHDT and CDR2 YYEEEE. The CDR3 consists of 12 residues. The CDR3 here is CASSWTGLEQFF. CDR3 sequence (DNA): TGTGCCAGCAGCTGGACAGGGCTTGAGCAGTTCTTC. Full variable domain (missing parts from reference TRBV5-6 and TRBJ2-1): DAGVTQSPTHLIKTRGQQVTLRCSPKSGHDTVSWYQQALGQGPQFIFQYYEEEERQRGNFPDRFSGHQFPNYSSELNVNALLLGDSALYLCASSWTGLEQFFGPGTRLTVL.

The gene calls are TRBV5-4 and TRBJ1-3; no definite D call. CDR1 is SGHNT, CDR2 YYREEE, per germline (reference sequence). The CDR3 is made up of 14 amino acids. The V end lost 0 bases, the J end lost 5 bases, and 9 bases lay between the germline ends. The CDR3: CASSLGRGRNTIYF. In DNA form, the CDR3 reads TGTGCCAGCAGCTTGGGTCGAGGGCGAAACACCATATATTTT.

The chain employs TRBV7-2 and TRBJ2-1; 7 bases line up with TRBD2. This CDR3 has 18 amino acids. CDR1 SGHTA and CDR2 FQGNSA come from the germline V gene. V lost 2 bases and J lost 0; bases outside the gene matches: 10. CDR3: CASSLFVTGGRSYNEQFF. The CDR3 nucleotides are TGTGCCAGCAGCTTATTTGTAACGGGAGGCCGCTCCTACAATGAGCAGTTCTTC.

Of note for this clone: One end of the junction does not line up with germline, which may come from a read error. The chain is built from TRBV5-1 and TRBJ1-6; no clear D gene. Looked up from germline, CDR1 is SGHRS and CDR2 is YFSETQ. The CDR3 spans 16 residues. Written as DNA, the CDR3 is TGCGCCAGCAGGGGAGGCCAGTCCTCCTATAGTTCACCCCTCCACTTT. Encoded protein: CASRGGQSSYSSPLHF.